The rows below give T cell receptor beta chains drawn from one sample of a study of T cell responses to AZD1222 COVID-19 vaccine. TCRdb's copy holds only in-frame clones and misses some; the assay was immunoSEQ multiplex PCR. Among 100,000 or so clones listed, approximately 88% were seen once. Material: peripheral blood, obtained on day 0 of AZD1222 vaccination. Receptor source: an adult in good health. CDR3s include the opening cysteine and the closing phenylalanine or tryptophan. Fields, in order: CDR3 protein, CDR3 DNA, J gene, V gene, D gene, clone size. D genes are given only for firm matches. Clone size is shown for a subset of rows, as once, few, many or a class of expanded clone.

cdr3_aa: CASSPPGQPFSGANVLTF
cdr3_nt: TGTGCCAGCTCACCACCGGGACAGCCCTTCTCTGGGGCCAACGTCCTGACTTTC
j_call: TRBJ2-6
v_call: TRBV18
d_call: TRBD1
clone_size: -

cdr3_aa: CASSLSTNTDTQYF
cdr3_nt: TGTGCCAGCAGTCTTTCGACAAACACAGATACGCAGTATTTT
j_call: TRBJ2-3
v_call: TRBV27
d_call: -
clone_size: -

cdr3_aa: CASSESVYYEQYF
cdr3_nt: TGCGCCAGCAGTGAATCGGTTTACTACGAGCAGTACTTC
j_call: TRBJ2-7
v_call: TRBV10-1
d_call: -
clone_size: -

cdr3_aa: CASSEVAGEETQYF
cdr3_nt: TGTGCCAGCAGTGAAGTAGCGGGAGAGGAGACCCAGTACTTC
j_call: TRBJ2-5
v_call: TRBV2
d_call: TRBD2
clone_size: -

cdr3_aa: CASSIAQVGANTEAFF
cdr3_nt: TGTGCCAGTAGTATAGCCCAGGTGGGGGCGAACACTGAAGCTTTCTTT
j_call: TRBJ1-1
v_call: TRBV19
d_call: -
clone_size: -

cdr3_aa: CASSLLPSGTGETQYF
cdr3_nt: TGTGCCAGCAGCTTACTACCTAGCGGGACAGGGGAGACCCAGTACTTC
j_call: TRBJ2-5
v_call: TRBV11-2
d_call: -
clone_size: -

cdr3_aa: CASSWWTGEDEQYF
cdr3_nt: TGCGCCAGCAGCTGGTGGACAGGGGAGGACGAGCAGTACTTC
j_call: TRBJ2-7
v_call: TRBV5-1
d_call: TRBD1
clone_size: -

cdr3_aa: CASSYDRTTYTEAFF
cdr3_nt: TGTGCCAGCAGTTACGATAGGACTACATACACTGAAGCTTTCTTT
j_call: TRBJ1-1
v_call: TRBV6-2/TRBV6-3
d_call: -
clone_size: -

cdr3_aa: CASSIDLAVTLNTEAFF
cdr3_nt: TGTGCCAGTAGTATAGATTTGGCGGTGACGCTGAACACTGAAGCTTTCTTT
j_call: TRBJ1-1
v_call: TRBV19
d_call: -
clone_size: -

cdr3_aa: CASSYTRTGPNTEAFF
cdr3_nt: TGTGCCAGCAGTTACACCCGGACAGGGCCGAACACTGAAGCTTTCTTT
j_call: TRBJ1-1
v_call: TRBV6-5
d_call: TRBD1
clone_size: once

cdr3_aa: CASSNNPGPLNPYEQYF
cdr3_nt: TGTGCCAGTAGTAACAACCCGGGACCCCTCAACCCCTACGAGCAGTACTTC
j_call: TRBJ2-7
v_call: TRBV19
d_call: -
clone_size: -

cdr3_aa: CASSYRGGGNNSPLHF
cdr3_nt: TGTGCCAGCAGTTACCGCGGAGGGGGCAATAATTCACCCCTCCACTTT
j_call: TRBJ1-6
v_call: TRBV6-5
d_call: TRBD1
clone_size: -

cdr3_aa: CASSSRGLTEAFF
cdr3_nt: TGTGCCAGCAGCAGCAGGGGGCTCACTGAAGCTTTCTTT
j_call: TRBJ1-1
v_call: TRBV9
d_call: TRBD1
clone_size: -

cdr3_aa: CSARRGSIQYF
cdr3_nt: TGCAGTGCTAGAAGAGGAAGCATTCAGTACTTC
j_call: TRBJ2-4
v_call: TRBV20-1
d_call: -
clone_size: -

cdr3_aa: CASSLARDSPLHF
cdr3_nt: TGTGCCAGCAGTTTAGCGAGGGATTCACCCCTCCACTTT
j_call: TRBJ1-6
v_call: TRBV12-3/TRBV12-4
d_call: -
clone_size: -

cdr3_aa: CASSLGGQIFETQYF
cdr3_nt: TGTGCCAGCAGCTTAGGGGGACAGATCTTCGAGACCCAGTACTTC
j_call: TRBJ2-5
v_call: TRBV7-8
d_call: TRBD1
clone_size: -

cdr3_aa: CASSPIGGAPNEKLFF
cdr3_nt: TGTGCCAGCTCCCCTATAGGCGGGGCGCCTAATGAAAAACTGTTTTTT
j_call: TRBJ1-4
v_call: TRBV18
d_call: -
clone_size: -

cdr3_aa: CASSLAGRETQYF
cdr3_nt: TGTGCCAGCAGCTTAGCAGGGAGGGAGACCCAGTACTTC
j_call: TRBJ2-5
v_call: TRBV7-2
d_call: -
clone_size: -

cdr3_aa: CASSPRVDTQYF
cdr3_nt: TGTGCCAGCAGCCCCCGGGTAGATACGCAGTATTTT
j_call: TRBJ2-3
v_call: TRBV7-9
d_call: -
clone_size: once

cdr3_aa: CASRRTGNTEAFF
cdr3_nt: TGTGCCAGCAGAAGGACAGGGAACACTGAAGCTTTCTTT
j_call: TRBJ1-1
v_call: TRBV12-3/TRBV12-4
d_call: TRBD1
clone_size: -

cdr3_aa: CASSLVSGPHQSTDTQYF
cdr3_nt: TGTGCCAGCAGCTTAGTATCGGGGCCACACCAAAGCACAGATACGCAGTATTTT
j_call: TRBJ2-3
v_call: TRBV11-3
d_call: -
clone_size: once

cdr3_aa: CASRLGQTSNQPQHF
cdr3_nt: TGTGCCAGTAGGCTGGGACAGACTAGCAATCAGCCCCAGCATTTT
j_call: TRBJ1-5
v_call: TRBV19
d_call: TRBD1
clone_size: -

cdr3_aa: CASSGGGFNEQFF
cdr3_nt: TGTGCCAGCAGTGGTGGGGGTTTCAATGAGCAGTTCTTC
j_call: TRBJ2-1
v_call: TRBV7-9
d_call: -
clone_size: -

cdr3_aa: CASSPRPGVAGVNEQFF
cdr3_nt: TGTGCCAGCAGTCCTCGGCCCGGGGTAGCGGGGGTTAATGAGCAGTTCTTC
j_call: TRBJ2-1
v_call: TRBV27
d_call: TRBD2
clone_size: -

cdr3_aa: CASSIPGDSPLHF
cdr3_nt: TGTGCCAGTAGTATCCCAGGGGATTCACCCCTCCACTTT
j_call: TRBJ1-6
v_call: TRBV19
d_call: -
clone_size: -

cdr3_aa: CASSLEGGSNSPLHF
cdr3_nt: TGTGCCAGCAGCTTAGAGGGGGGAAGTAATTCACCCCTCCACTTT
j_call: TRBJ1-6
v_call: TRBV11-2
d_call: -
clone_size: -

cdr3_aa: CASIQDRGQPQHF
cdr3_nt: TGTGCCAGCATCCAGGACAGGGGCCAGCCCCAGCATTTT
j_call: TRBJ1-5
v_call: TRBV6-6
d_call: TRBD1
clone_size: -

cdr3_aa: CASNAVGGNSPLHF
cdr3_nt: TGTGCCAGCAACGCAGTCGGGGGTAATTCACCCCTCCACTTT
j_call: TRBJ1-6
v_call: TRBV25-1
d_call: -
clone_size: -